The 12 T cell receptor beta chains below come from one sample, sequenced in a study of T cells in women clearing cervical HPV infection. Assay: immunoSEQ multiplex PCR; the TCRdb copy retains only in-frame clones and omits some. This repertoire includes around 20,000 clones. Sequenced: blood buffy coat. These receptors all come from a woman between 18 and 70 years old with a cervical HPV16 infection that either progressed to CIN3+ or cleared (not recorded which).

As regards this clone: The missing CDR3 end, 3 residues past where the read stops, is filled in from the germline J gene. The rearrangement links TRBV19 to TRBJ1-2; TRBD1 might be the D (5 bases). The CDR3 length is 13 residues. Germline CDR1 is LNHDA and CDR2 is SQIVND (reference sequence). The CDR3 loop is CASSRDYTEGYTF. The sequenced CDR3 bases are TGTGCCAGTAGTAGGGACTACACTGAAGGC.

To note about this clone: The read gets to within 3 residues of the CDR3 end, and the germline J gene fills in the rest. The chain carries TRBV5-1 and TRBJ1-1, with TRBD1 as a possible D gene (5 bases). The germline gives CDR1 SGHRS, CDR2 YFSETQ. This CDR3 region has 15 residues. Trimming pared 4 bases from V and 1 base from J, leaving 14 bases between. CDR3 sequence reads: CASSPSTGQNTEAFF. CDR3 bases read: TGCGCCAGCAGCCCCTCCACTGGACAGAACACTGAA. The variable domain in full, completed from reference TRBV5-1 and TRBJ1-1, reads KAGVTQTPRYLIKTRGQQVTLSCSPISGHRSVSWYQQTPGQGLQFLFEYFSETQRNKGNFPGRFSGRQFSNSRSEMNVSTLELGDSALYLCASSPSTGQNTEAFFGQGTRLTVV.

Worth noting for this clone: The CDR3 goes on 3 residues after the read ends, and that part is filled in from the germline J gene. The chain is built from TRBV2 and TRBJ2-7; TRBD1 is a possible D gene (5 bases). The CDR3 consists of 13 residues. V was cut by 7 bases and J by 2 bases, with 12 bases left in between. Germline CDR1 SNHLY, CDR2 FYNNEI. The CDR3 reads CASNYKGPYEQYF. The covered CDR3 bases are TGTGCCAGCAATTACAAGGGGCCCTACGAG.

On this clone itself: The read ends 3 residues early relative to the CDR3; the germline J gene fills the gap. The chain recombines TRBV20-1 with TRBJ1-4, with 11 bases fitting TRBD1. Germline loops: CDR1 DFQATT, CDR2 SNEGSKA (reference sequence). This CDR3 spans 13 amino acids. The ends lost 3 bases at V and 10 bases at J; junction bases unmatched: 4. CDR3 residues: CSASPGQGGKLFF. CDR3 bases read: TGCAGTGCTAGTCCGGGACAGGGGGGAAAA.

On this clone: The read gets to within 3 residues of the CDR3 end, and the germline J gene fills in the rest. This rearrangement joins TRBV12-3 or TRBV12-4 to TRBJ2-5; tentative D call: TRBD1 (6 bases). This CDR3 contains 14 residues. The V end was cut by 5 bases, the J end by 3 bases, with 13 bases between. CDR3 region: CASSIRDTKETQYF. Incomplete CDR3 DNA: TGTGCCAGCAGTATAAGGGACACGAAAGAGACC.

About this clone: The read terminates 3 residues before the CDR3 end, so the remaining end is supplied by the germline J gene. This sequence joins TRBV19 and TRBJ1-2; TRBD1 matches 7 bases. V gave up 5 bases and J gave up 0 bases; unmatched junction bases: 3. Looked up from germline, CDR1 is LNHDA and CDR2 is SQIVND (reference sequence). The CDR3 totals 14 residues. The CDR3 spells CASSLQGTNYGYTF. The sequenced part of the CDR3 DNA is TGTGCCAGTAGTCTACAGGGGACTAACTATGGC.

As concerns this clone: The read falls 3 residues short of the CDR3 end, and the missing part is taken from the germline J gene. The chain carries TRBV20-1 and TRBJ2-7; 12 bases fit TRBD2. Looked up from germline, CDR1 is DFQATT and CDR2 is SNEGSKA (reference sequence). The CDR3 consists of 17 residues. V was pared by 6 bases and J by 5 bases, with 17 bases of the junction left unmatched. The sequenced part of the CDR3 DNA is TGCAGTGCCAGAAGGGACAATCTAGCGGGGGGGACCCACGAG. Amino acids: CSARRDNLAGGTHE. The CDR3 reads in full as CSARRDNLAGGTHEQYF.

About this clone: The read is 3 residues too short to cover the CDR3 end, so that end is filled in from the germline J gene. The chain combines TRBV7-7 with TRBJ2-5; D unclear. Germline CDR1 SSHAT, CDR2 FNYEAQ (reference sequence). The CDR3 has 13 amino acids. Trimming took 5 bases from V and 2 from J, leaving 9 bases between them. The CDR3 DNA, read in part, is TGTGCCAGCAGCCCCGCCCGGCAAGAGACC. Amino acids: CASSPARQET. The entire CDR3 sequence reads CASSPARQETQYF.

As concerns this clone: The junction differs from germline at one of its ends, possibly a read error. Read sequence stops 3 residues before the CDR3 end, and the germline J gene provides the missing end. The chain couples TRBV29-1 to TRBJ1-2; D gene uncertain. The length of the CDR3 is 13 residues. From germline, CDR1 is SQVTM and CDR2 ANQGSEA. The CDR3 reads CSVEVIAKYGYTF. Partial CDR3 DNA: TGCAGCGTTGAAGTTATAGCTAAGTATGGC. Combining the CDR3 with reference TRBV29-1 and TRBJ1-2 gives the whole variable domain SAVISQKPSRDICQRGTSLTIQCQVDSQVTMMFWYRQQPGQSLTLIATANQGSEATYESGFVIDKFPISRPNLTFSTLTVSNMSPEDSSIYLCSVEVIAKYGYTFGSGTRLTVV.

Notes on this clone: The missing CDR3 end, 3 residues past where the read stops, is filled in from the germline J gene. The rearrangement uses TRBV12-3 or TRBV12-4 and TRBJ2-1; 14 positions agree with TRBD2. The CDR3 has 15 residues. The ends lost 3 bases at V and 7 bases at J; junction bases unmatched: 2. The sequenced part of the CDR3 DNA is TGTGCCAGCAGTTTTGGGACTAGCGGGGGTAATGAG. Translating it yields CASSFGTSGGNE. The CDR3 as a whole reads CASSFGTSGGNEQFF.

As concerns this clone: The read halts 3 residues ahead of the CDR3 end, with the missing end drawn from the germline J gene. The chain employs TRBV19 and TRBJ2-2; perhaps TRBD1 as D (6 bases). This CDR3 comprises 14 residues. Trimming cost V 5 bases and J 2 bases, with 9 bases left between them. From germline, CDR1 is LNHDA and CDR2 SQIVND (reference sequence). The CDR3 sequence is CASSDRPNTGELFF. The part of the CDR3 DNA that was read is TGTGCCAGTAGTGACAGGCCAAACACCGGGGAG.

As regards this clone: The read falls 3 residues short of the CDR3 end, and the missing part is taken from the germline J gene. This chain links TRBV19 with TRBJ1-5; D call uncertain. The germline gives CDR1 LNHDA, CDR2 SQIVND (reference sequence). The CDR3 sequence is 13 residues long. Deletions cut 3 bases from V and 7 bases from J, with 10 bases between. CDR3 DNA, as far as it was read: TGTGCCAGTAGTATCGAACTAGGACAGCCC. As protein: CASSIELGQP. The CDR3, in full, reads CASSIELGQPQHF.